This T cell receptor beta chain originates from a study of blood T cell repertoires in COVID-19. Study in general: Whether acute or convalescent, the COVID-19 samples came from the United States, Italy and Spain.

Authors' data handling: Amplifying reference gene primers gave estimates of nucleated cell counts. Profiled with immunoSEQ multiplex PCR; TCRdb holds only in-frame clones, not every one. V and J calls and clone size are given by that table; D and trimming were obtained from the DNA. The sample records around 250,000 clones, 65% to 85% being singletons. CDR3 length equals 18 residues. Germline CDR1 is MNHEY and CDR2 is SVGEGT. Trimming took 1 base from V and 0 from J, leaving 16 bases between them. The chain joins TRBV6-2 or TRBV6-3 to TRBJ2-1, with a weak D call TRBD1 (6 bases). Input material: peripheral blood. The receptor was derived from a man aged 35-49 years with active or convalescent COVID-19. As DNA, the CDR3 is TGTGCCAGCAGTTACTTTCCGGCAGGGGCCAGCTCCTACAATGAGCAGTTCTTC. It translates to CASSYFPAGASSYNEQFF.